This T cell receptor beta chain was sequenced in a study of tumor and adjacent non-tumor tissue in lung cancer. General observations from the study: Significantly higher TCR diversity was found in tumor than normal lung.

No cell sorting was done before RNA was extracted from the tissue. Worth noting for this clonotype: Its cognate antigen is unknown. The junction shows a germline mismatch at one end, possibly a read error.

This CDR3 is 14 amino acids long. Germline CDR1 SGHAT, CDR2 FQNNGV. Three rounds of nested PCR, following a modified ARM-PCR protocol, produced the TCRbeta library. Each CDR3 protein gets one entry after TCRdb re-called the multiplex PCR reads with MiXCR. This sample has 60,000 to 85,000 distinct CDR3 sequences; over 75% occur once, and the top ten carry about 12%. The clonotype was recovered from a woman aged 45-65 years with non-small cell lung cancer. The material sequenced was lung tumor tissue. The rearrangement joins TRBV11-2 to TRBJ2-1; D is ambiguous. CDR3 sequence (DNA): TGTGCCAGCATCTTAGATGGCAGTGTGAATGGGCAGTTCTTC. Encoded protein: CASILDGSVNGQFF.